One sample yielded the 13 T cell receptor beta chains listed below, sequenced in a study of blood T cell repertoires in COVID-19. Profiled with immunoSEQ multiplex PCR; TCRdb holds only in-frame clones, not every one. Of roughly 140,000 clones in the sample, 88% were seen once. Sequencing input: peripheral blood. Receptors originate from a man between 50 and 59 years old with active or convalescent COVID-19.

Written as DNA, the CDR3 is TGTGCCAGCAGCATCCCAGGGGGGAACCGCGAGCAGTACTTC. Translating it yields CASSIPGGNREQYF. The V and J genes are TRBV2 and TRBJ2-7, with D maybe TRBD1 (7 bases). The V end lost 6 bases, the J end lost 6 bases, and 18 bases lay between the germline ends. Germline-derived CDR1 and CDR2 are SNHLY and FYNNEI. The CDR3 runs 14 residues.

The sample holds one count of this clone. The rearrangement uses TRBV6-2 or TRBV6-3 and TRBJ1-6, with 9 nucleotides matching TRBD1. V dropped 5 bases and J dropped 6; count of bases not matched to a gene: 5. CDR1 and CDR2 (germline): MNHEY, SVGEGT. The CDR3 runs 15 residues. The chain's CDR3 is CASSLPTGGNSPLHF. CDR3 sequence (DNA): TGTGCCAGCAGTCTTCCGACAGGGGGTAATTCACCCCTCCACTTT.

The chain carries TRBV4-1 and TRBJ2-1; 14 bases match TRBD2. This CDR3 contains 17 residues. Losses at the gene ends were 1 base for V and 7 bases for J; bases not matched to a gene: 6. The germline CDR1 and CDR2 sequences are MGHRA and YSYEKL. CDR3 sequence reads: CASSQGLAGGFGNEQFF. The CDR3, as DNA: TGCGCCAGCAGCCAAGGACTAGCGGGAGGGTTCGGAAATGAGCAGTTCTTC.

This chain links TRBV29-1 with TRBJ2-1; 11 bases are a match to TRBD2. In germline, CDR1 is SQVTM, CDR2 ANQGSEA. V was pared by 3 bases and J by 7 bases, with 5 bases of the junction left unmatched. CDR3 size: 14 residues. CDR3 in DNA: TGCAGCGTTGATGTAGCGGGAGGGCGAAATGAGCAGTTCTTC. Its translation is CSVDVAGGRNEQFF.

The chain joins TRBV30 to TRBJ2-7, with D possibly being TRBD2 (6 bases). Germline V gene data show CDR1 as GTSNPN and CDR2 as SVGIG (reference sequence). The V end was cut by 1 base, the J end by 4 bases, with 17 bases between. The CDR3 contains 15 residues. The CDR3 coding sequence is TGTGCCTGGAGTGACGGGGGTCCGGCTGGGTACGAGCAGTACTTC. As protein: CAWSDGGPAGYEQYF.

The chain carries TRBV27 and TRBJ1-4, with 7 bases aligning to TRBD1. The CDR3 loop spans 14 amino acids. Germline CDR1 reads MNHEY; CDR2 reads SMNVEV (reference sequence). V was clipped by 7 bases and J by 4 bases; unmatched bases: 6. The DNA of the CDR3 is TGTGCCAGCACCTCGGGACAGCGTAATGAAAAACTGTTTTTT. Its protein is CASTSGQRNEKLFF.

The gene calls are TRBV7-6 and TRBJ2-5; D may be TRBD2 (6 bases). V gave up 5 bases and J gave up 5 bases, with 15 bases separating them. Germline-derived CDR1 and CDR2 are SGHVS and FNYEAQ. The CDR3 loop spans 14 amino acids. CDR3 bases: TGTGCCAGCAGCCGCGGCGGGGCCGAGGAGACCCAGTACTTC. It yields the protein CASSRGGAEETQYF.

J is TRBJ2-5 and V is TRBV19; 10 positions match TRBD1. CDR1 is LNHDA and CDR2 is SQIVND in the germline V gene (reference sequence). V lost 5 bases, J lost 5 bases, and 14 bases stayed unmatched. The CDR3 is 17 residues long. The CDR3 spells CASSAPGQGSVRETQYF. The CDR3 DNA reads TGTGCCAGTAGTGCACCGGGACAGGGGTCCGTCCGCGAGACCCAGTACTTC.

The chain uses TRBV15 and TRBJ2-5, with 11 bases identical to TRBD1. Germline CDR1 reads LNHNV; CDR2 reads YYDKDF (reference sequence). V was clipped by 2 bases and J by 5 bases; unmatched bases: 7. The CDR3 loop spans 16 amino acids. DNA of the CDR3: TGTGCCACCAGCAGACAACGGACAGGGGGCGCGGAGACCCAGTACTTC. This encodes CATSRQRTGGAETQYF.

The chain is built from TRBV6-5 and TRBJ1-2; the D is unclear. This CDR3 region has 13 residues. CDR1 is MNHEY and CDR2 is SVGAGI in the germline V gene. V was pared by 11 bases and J by 4 bases, with 17 bases between. DNA of the CDR3: TGTGCCGCCAGGTCCGGGAGGACCTATGGCTACACCTTC. This translates into CAARSGRTYGYTF.

The chain uses TRBV29-1 and TRBJ2-5, with 7 bases identical to TRBD1. The V gene's germline CDR1 is SQVTM and CDR2 ANQGSEA. The CDR3 is 15 residues long. The V gene end was trimmed by 6 bases and the J gene end by 2 bases; junction bases not matched to a gene: 12. The CDR3 DNA follows: TGCAGCGTAGGTTATGCCGGGACAGAGCAAGAGACCCAGTACTTC. Amino acids: CSVGYAGTEQETQYF.

The V call is TRBV6-1, the J call TRBJ2-5, with D possibly being TRBD2 (5 bases). This CDR3 has 13 residues. The V gene lost 6 bases and the J gene lost 4 bases, with 12 bases spanning the gap. CDR1 is MNHNS and CDR2 is SASEGT in the germline V gene. In nucleotides, the CDR3 is TGTGCCAGCAGGAGGGCCTTGGGAGAGACCCAGTACTTC. Amino acids: CASRRALGETQYF.

This rearrangement joins TRBV10-3 to TRBJ2-6; 7 bases are a match to TRBD1. The CDR3 length is 16 residues. V dropped 10 bases and J dropped 0; count of bases not matched to a gene: 9. The germline V gene has CDR1 ENHRY and CDR2 SYGVKD. CDR3 amino acids: CATPGTASSGANVLTF. The CDR3 nucleotides read TGTGCCACCCCCGGGACAGCTTCCTCTGGGGCCAACGTCCTGACTTTC.